These 9 T cell receptor beta chains came from one sample sequenced in a study of blood T cells in healthy people across ages. The authors ran a second PCR of 7 to 11 cycles using a sample-barcoded 5' primer and a J-beta primer mix. TCRdb processed the 5' RACE reads anew with MiXCR; each CDR3 protein has one entry. This sample has hundreds of thousands of distinct CDR3 sequences, with around 43% found just once. Sequenced: blood. The source of these receptors is a man aged 60 to 75 in good health.

The table lists this clonotype with a few counts. The V and J genes are TRBV2 and TRBJ2-7, with D perhaps matching TRBD1 or TRBD2 (5 bases each). The V end was cut by 6 bases, the J end by 0 bases, with 21 bases between. The CDR3 contains 17 residues. Germline loops: CDR1 SNHLY, CDR2 FYNNEI. CDR3 DNA: TGTGCCAGCAGGGAACACCAAATTCGGGACGGCTCCTACGAGCAGTACTTC. This translates into CASREHQIRDGSYEQYF.

V and J are TRBV12-3 or TRBV12-4 and TRBJ1-2; 7 bases align to TRBD1. The CDR3 covers 13 residues. Trimming at V came to 7 bases and at J to 7 bases, leaving 9 bases not matched to a gene. CDR3 DNA sequence: TGTGCCAGCATCTCGACAGGGTTCTCTGGCTACACCTTC. Translation: CASISTGFSGYTF.

The genes are TRBV28 and TRBJ2-7; D may be TRBD1 (5 bases). The germline V gene encodes CDR1 MDHEN and CDR2 SYDVKM. This CDR3 comprises 14 residues. Trimming cost V 1 base and J 2 bases, with 9 bases left between them. The CDR3 is CASSLSGFTYEQYF. The CDR3 DNA is TGTGCCAGCAGTTTATCAGGGTTCACCTACGAGCAGTACTTC.

The chain uses TRBV29-1 and TRBJ2-3; 7 bases are shared with TRBD1. Germline V CDR1 and CDR2: SQVTM, ANQGSEA. CDR3 size: 15 residues. Unmatched junction bases numbered 7, after V lost 4 bases and J lost 0 bases. DNA of the CDR3: TGCAGCGTTGTAAGGGCAGGGGGAAGCACAGATACGCAGTATTTT. It translates to CSVVRAGGSTDTQYF.

This clonotype was seen a single time. The chain joins TRBV15 to TRBJ2-3; D gene unclear. The V gene lost 0 bases and the J gene lost 6 bases, with 13 bases spanning the gap. The CDR3 extends over 15 amino acids. Germline V gene lookup returns CDR1 LNHNV and CDR2 YYDKDF (reference sequence). CDR3 sequence: CATSRDHPSSDTQYF. In DNA form, the CDR3 reads TGTGCCACCAGCAGAGATCACCCCTCGTCGGATACGCAGTATTTT.

The chain recombines TRBV4-3 with TRBJ1-2; TRBD1 aligns across 7 bases. Unmatched junction bases numbered 5, after V lost 0 bases and J lost 4 bases. The CDR3 covers 15 residues. Germline V gene lookup returns CDR1 LGHNA and CDR2 YSLEER. The CDR3 nucleotides read TGCGCCAGCAGCCAAGATAGGGACAGCCCCTATGGCTACACCTTC. Amino acids: CASSQDRDSPYGYTF.

This chain links TRBV20-1 with TRBJ2-7, with TRBD2 identical over 8 bases. CDR1 and CDR2 (germline): DFQATT, SNEGSKA (reference sequence). The CDR3 sequence is 13 residues long. The CDR3 coding sequence is TGCAGGGCGTATGAGGCTAGCGGGTACGAGCAGTACTTC. Its translation: CRAYEASGYEQYF.

This chain joins TRBV4-3 and TRBJ2-3; D remains ambiguous. The CDR3 contains 15 residues. V was shortened by 2 bases and J by 5 bases, with 14 bases between the two germline ends. The germline V gene encodes CDR1 LGHNA and CDR2 YSLEER. The CDR3 nucleotides read TGCGCCAGCAGCCAAACAGTGACCACCGAAGATACGCAGTATTTT. It translates to CASSQTVTTEDTQYF.

The genes are TRBV11-2 and TRBJ2-7; D is unresolved. Trimming stripped 5 bases from V and 0 bases from J, with 17 bases between. Looked up from germline, CDR1 is SGHAT and CDR2 is FQNNGV. This CDR3 region has 16 residues. The CDR3 coding sequence is TGTGCCAGCAGCCCTACGGCCCGTGCCGGCTCCTACGAGCAGTACTTC. The encoded protein is CASSPTARAGSYEQYF.